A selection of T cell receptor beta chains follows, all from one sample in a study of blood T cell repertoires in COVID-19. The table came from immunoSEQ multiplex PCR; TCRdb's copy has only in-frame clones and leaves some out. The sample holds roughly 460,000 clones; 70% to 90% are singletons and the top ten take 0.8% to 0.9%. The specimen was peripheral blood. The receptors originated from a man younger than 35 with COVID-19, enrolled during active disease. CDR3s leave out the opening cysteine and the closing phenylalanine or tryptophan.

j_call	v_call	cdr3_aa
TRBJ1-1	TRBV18	ASSPSRTRYTEAF
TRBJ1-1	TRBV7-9	ASSPGTDGGAF
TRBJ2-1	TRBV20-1	SASPIPGQEYNEQF
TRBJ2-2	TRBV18	ASPGQGRTGELF
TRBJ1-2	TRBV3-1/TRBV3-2	ASSQVFRGVGYT
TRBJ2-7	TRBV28	ASSLSSGTSGDYEQY
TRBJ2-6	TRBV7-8	ASSLRSSGANVLT
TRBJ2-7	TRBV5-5	ASSLVLAGARSGEQY
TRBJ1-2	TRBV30	AWKAGFDGYT
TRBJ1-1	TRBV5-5	ASSYQGRKAF
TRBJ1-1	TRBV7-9	ASSLRGLNTEAF
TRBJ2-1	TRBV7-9	ASSLVSGRARNEQF
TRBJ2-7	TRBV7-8	ASSLGHSSYEQY
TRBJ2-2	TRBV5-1	ASSFQGADGELF
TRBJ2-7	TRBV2	ASSFQGFQY
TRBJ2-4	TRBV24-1	ATSERQLVYPKNIQY
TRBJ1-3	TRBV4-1	ASSQRTVDSGNTIY
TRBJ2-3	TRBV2	ASSEAARETDTQY
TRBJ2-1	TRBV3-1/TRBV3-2	ASSQGGLAGGLPF
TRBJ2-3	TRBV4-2	ASSHGGNGGDTQY
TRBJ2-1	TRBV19	ASSISVSGGDYNEQF
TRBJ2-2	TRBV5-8	ASSKVAGELF
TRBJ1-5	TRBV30	AWNTGDGSNQPQH
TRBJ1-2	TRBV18	ASSPGSSNYGYT
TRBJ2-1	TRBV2	ATRWLGDNEQF
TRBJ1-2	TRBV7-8	ASSLDRDGYT
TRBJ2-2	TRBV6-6	ASRPDSAGELF
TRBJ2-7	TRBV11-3	ASSLGEDSGRDEQY
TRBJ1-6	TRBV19	ASSHQGSSPLH
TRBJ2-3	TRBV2	ASSRSGLAGGGETDTQY
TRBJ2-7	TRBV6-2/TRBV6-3	ASSGDRGPYEQY
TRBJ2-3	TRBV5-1	ASSLLPSGTDTQY
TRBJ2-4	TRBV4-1	ASSPTRLAGGDIQY
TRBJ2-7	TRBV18	ASSSNGAEGGLYEQY
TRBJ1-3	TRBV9	ASSATGSNTIY